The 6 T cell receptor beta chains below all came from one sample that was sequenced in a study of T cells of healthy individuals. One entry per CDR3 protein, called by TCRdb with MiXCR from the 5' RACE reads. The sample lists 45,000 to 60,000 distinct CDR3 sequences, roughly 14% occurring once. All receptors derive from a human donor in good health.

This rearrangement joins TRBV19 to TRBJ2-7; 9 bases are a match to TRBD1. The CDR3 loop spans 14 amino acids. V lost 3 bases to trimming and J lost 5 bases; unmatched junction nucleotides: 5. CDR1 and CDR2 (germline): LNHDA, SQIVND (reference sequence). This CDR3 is CASSIRDRVDEQYF. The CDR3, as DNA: TGTGCCAGTAGTATCCGGGACAGGGTGGACGAGCAGTACTTC.

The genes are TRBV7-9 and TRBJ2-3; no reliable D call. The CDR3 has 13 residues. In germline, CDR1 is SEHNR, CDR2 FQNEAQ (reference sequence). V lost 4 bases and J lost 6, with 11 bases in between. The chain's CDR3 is CASSSRGPDTQYF. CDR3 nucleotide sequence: TGTGCCAGCAGCTCCCGCGGACCCGATACGCAGTATTTT.

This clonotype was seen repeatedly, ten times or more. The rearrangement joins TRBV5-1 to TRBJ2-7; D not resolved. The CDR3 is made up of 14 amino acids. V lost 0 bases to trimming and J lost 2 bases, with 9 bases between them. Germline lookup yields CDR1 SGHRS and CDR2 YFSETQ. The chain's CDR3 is CASSLAGGTYEQYF. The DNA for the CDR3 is TGCGCCAGCAGCTTGGCTGGCGGAACCTACGAGCAGTACTTC.

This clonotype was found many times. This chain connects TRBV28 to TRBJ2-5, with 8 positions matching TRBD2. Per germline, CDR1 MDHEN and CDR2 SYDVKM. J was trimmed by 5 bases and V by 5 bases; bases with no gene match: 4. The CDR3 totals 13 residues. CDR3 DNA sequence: TGTGCCAGCAGTACGGGGGGGCTGGAGACCCAGTACTTC. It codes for CASSTGGLETQYF.

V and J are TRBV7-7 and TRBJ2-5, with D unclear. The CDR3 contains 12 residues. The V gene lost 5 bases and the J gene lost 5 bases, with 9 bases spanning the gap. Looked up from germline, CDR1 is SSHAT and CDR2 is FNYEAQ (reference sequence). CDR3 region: CASSEPGETQYF. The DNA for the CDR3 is TGTGCCAGCAGCGAACCCGGGGAGACCCAGTACTTC.

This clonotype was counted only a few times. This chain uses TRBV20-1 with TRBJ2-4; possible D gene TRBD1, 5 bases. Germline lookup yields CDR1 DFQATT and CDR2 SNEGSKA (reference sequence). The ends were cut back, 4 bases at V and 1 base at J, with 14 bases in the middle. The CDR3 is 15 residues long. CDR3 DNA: TGCAGTGCTATCGAAGGGGCATGGGCCAAAAACATTCAGTACTTC. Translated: CSAIEGAWAKNIQYF.